This note documents a single T cell receptor beta chain sequence. This clone came up once. Its binding antigen is unknown. Base quality data are lacking; no much larger clone is found one base away. The data stem from a study of technical replicates of blood from a few donors (dated by TCRdb to between 2016 and 2019). Libraries were made using the immunoSEQ multiplex PCR assay. TCRdb's version of the immuneACCESS table is confined to in-frame rearrangements and falls short of the full clone set. An unresolved V gene accounts for under half of the shortfall where checked; the remainder is of unknown origin. Here the sample has 75,000 to 100,000 clones; around 94% occur a single time. 0.25% of the sample is taken by the ten largest. V is trimmed back by 0 bases and J by 6 bases, and the junction contains 4 bases that no gene match accounts for. Taken from the germline V gene, the CDR1 and CDR2 loops are MNHEY and SVGAGI. The CDR3 covers 15 residues, taking in both the cysteine and the phenylalanine. CDR3 DNA only is kept here, 45 bases in frame from base 1.

The V and J genes are TRBV6-5 and TRBJ2-4; TRBD1 agrees with 8 junctional bases. This receptor was identified in a human donor in good health. Material: T cells isolated from PBMCs. CDR3 reads: CASSYSVQGGNIQYF. The nucleotide sequence is TGTGCCAGCAGTTACTCGGTACAGGGGGGAAACATTCAGTACTTC.